Detailed here is one T cell receptor (beta chain). The germline V and J ends were trimmed by 0 bases and 4 bases, with 7 bases remaining between them. CDR3 length: 14 residues. Germline CDR1 and CDR2: ENHRY and SYGVKD. The data stem from a study of cytomegalovirus exposure and HLA in healthy donors. The PCR made use of 60 Vbeta and 13 Jbeta primers. Assay used: immunoSEQ multiplex PCR; TCRdb lists only in-frame clones, some missing. The table shows approximately 120,000 clones, with roughly 80% occurring only once. The receptor was isolated from a man younger than 45 in good health and CMV-seronegative. The V gene is TRBV10-3, the J gene TRBJ1-5, with D unclear. The material sequenced was PBMCs. CDR3 region: CAISESRGNQPQHF. In nucleotides, the CDR3 is TGTGCCATCAGTGAGTCAAGAGGGAATCAGCCCCAGCATTTT.